The 17 T cell receptor beta chains below were found in one sample sequenced in a study of blood T cell repertoires in COVID-19. Here immunoSEQ multiplex PCR was the method, and the copy in TCRdb shows in-frame clones only, minus some. The repertoire holds around 310,000 clones, with approximately 88% as singletons. Material: PBMCs or T cells enriched from blood (not recorded which). The source of these receptors is a young man who had recovered from COVID-19.

The chain couples TRBV29-1 to TRBJ2-1, with D perhaps matching TRBD1 (5 bases). V was pared by 3 bases and J by 10 bases, with 10 bases between. This CDR3 comprises 11 residues. Germline V gives CDR1 SQVTM, CDR2 ANQGSEA. The CDR3 DNA reads as TGCAGCGTTGATCGGGCAGGGGAGCAGTTCTTC. The encoded protein is CSVDRAGEQFF.

The CDR3 reads CASSLAGDRETQYF. DNA of the CDR3: TGTGCCAGCAGTTTAGCGGGTGACCGAGAGACCCAGTACTTC. The chain carries TRBV6-5 and TRBJ2-5; 7 nucleotides align to TRBD2. This CDR3 comprises 14 residues. Germline CDR1 MNHEY, CDR2 SVGAGI. Germline trimming cut 4 bases from V and 4 bases from J; bases unmatched to any gene: 6.

The chain couples TRBV6-5 to TRBJ1-4; D is undetermined. Germline CDR1 and CDR2: MNHEY and SVGAGI. The V end was cut by 5 bases, the J end by 3 bases, with 7 bases between. CDR3 length: 13 residues. The chain's CDR3 is CASSSRPNEKLFF. CDR3 nucleotides: TGTGCCAGCAGTAGCAGGCCTAATGAAAAACTGTTTTTT.

This clone was observed a few times. The chain combines TRBV19 with TRBJ1-3; D perhaps matches TRBD1 (6 bases). The germline V gene has CDR1 LNHDA and CDR2 SQIVND (reference sequence). The CDR3 runs 13 residues. V was shortened by 8 bases and J by 2 bases, with 10 bases between the two germline ends. The CDR3 DNA reads as TGTGCCAGTCTGTGGGGGCCTGGAAACACCATATATTTT. Protein sequence: CASLWGPGNTIYF.

V and J are TRBV9 and TRBJ2-4, with 8 bases lining up with TRBD2. The CDR3 runs to 16 residues. Germline V lookup: CDR1 SGDLS, CDR2 YYNGEE. The ends lost 0 bases at V and 8 bases at J; junction bases unmatched: 10. The CDR3 DNA follows: TGTGCCAGCAGCGTAGCCCCGGGACTAGAAATGGACATTCAGTACTTC. Translated, it gives CASSVAPGLEMDIQYF.

The chain carries TRBV25-1 and TRBJ1-2, with TRBD1 identical over 10 bases. V lost 4 bases and J lost 5; bases outside the gene matches: 7. This CDR3 is 15 amino acids long. Germline-derived CDR1 and CDR2 are MGHDK and SYGVNS. This CDR3 is CASSGRDRGTYGYTF. For the CDR3, the DNA is TGTGCCAGCAGTGGTAGGGACAGGGGAACGTATGGCTACACCTTC.

V usage is TRBV3-1 (or the pseudogene TRBV3-2) and J usage is TRBJ2-1, with a weak D call TRBD2 (6 bases). The length of the CDR3 is 15 residues. The germline CDR1 and CDR2 sequences are LGHDT and YNNKEL (reference sequence). The V end was cut by 1 base, the J end by 6 bases, with 13 bases between. The CDR3 loop is CASSQGVRAGNEQFF. The CDR3 DNA sequence: TGTGCCAGCAGCCAAGGGGTTAGAGCGGGCAATGAGCAGTTCTTC.

The V gene is TRBV7-8, the J gene TRBJ2-4, with D perhaps matching TRBD2 (5 bases). V lost 2 bases and J 0 bases, leaving 8 bases between the germline ends. Looked up from germline, CDR1 is SGHVS and CDR2 is FQNEAQ. The CDR3 is 15 residues long. The DNA of the CDR3 is TGTGCCAGCAGCTTAAGCGGTCTAGCCAAAAACATTCAGTACTTC. Protein product: CASSLSGLAKNIQYF.

V is TRBV5-1 and J is TRBJ1-2; 9 nucleotides match TRBD1. The CDR3 is 15 residues long. CDR1 SGHRS and CDR2 YFSETQ come from the germline V gene. Germline trimming cut 2 bases from V and 3 bases from J; bases unmatched to any gene: 5. The DNA for the CDR3 is TGCGCCAGCAGCTTACAGGGGGCGCCGGACTATGGCTACACCTTC. Translation gives CASSLQGAPDYGYTF.

CDR3 protein: CASSTHRVDTQYF. In nucleotides, the CDR3 is TGTGCCAGCAGCACTCACAGGGTAGATACGCAGTATTTT. The gene calls are TRBV6-5 and TRBJ2-3, with D perhaps TRBD1 (6 bases). Germline V lookup: CDR1 MNHEY, CDR2 SVGAGI. The ends were cut back, 6 bases at V and 5 bases at J, with 12 bases in the middle. The CDR3 runs to 13 residues.

This rearrangement joins TRBV28 to TRBJ1-5; weak D call: TRBD1 (6 bases). Per the germline V gene, CDR1 is MDHEN and CDR2 is SYDVKM. Trimming cost V 6 bases and J 5 bases, with 17 bases left between them. This CDR3 is 15 amino acids long. In nucleotides, the CDR3 is TGTGCCAGCAGCCCAGGGGTGAGACTCGATCAGCCCCAGCATTTT. Translation: CASSPGVRLDQPQHF. The complete variable domain, with remaining parts taken from reference TRBV28 and TRBJ1-5, reads DVKVTQSSRYLVKRTGEKVFLECVQDMDHENMFWYRQDPGLGLRLIYFSYDVKMKEKGDIPEGYSVSREKKERFSLILESASTNQTSMYLCASSPGVRLDQPQHFGDGTRLSIL.

This chain joins TRBV6-6 and TRBJ2-6; 8 nucleotides line up with TRBD1. V shed 7 bases, J shed 2 bases, and the junction held 7 bases outside the gene matches. CDR3 size: 16 residues. From germline, CDR1 is MNHNY and CDR2 SVGAGI (reference sequence). The CDR3 coding sequence is TGTGCCAGCAAGAGACAGGGGCAAGCTGGGGCCAACGTCCTGACTTTC. It translates to CASKRQGQAGANVLTF.

The count of this clone is one. The chain carries TRBV11-3 and TRBJ2-1; the D is unclear. CDR1 is SGHNT, CDR2 YENEEA, per germline. The V end was cut by 5 bases, the J end by 0 bases, with 11 bases between. CDR3 length: 15 residues. CDR3 loop: CASSTRSSSYNEQFF. The CDR3 bases are TGTGCCAGCAGCACCCGTTCCAGCTCCTACAATGAGCAGTTCTTC.

In this sample, this clone turned up a few times. This chain connects TRBV5-1 to TRBJ1-1; 12 nucleotides line up with TRBD1. The CDR3 has 16 residues. With 4 bases clipped from V and 0 bases from J, the junction kept 4 bases outside the gene matches. Germline V gives CDR1 SGHRS, CDR2 YFSETQ. Here the CDR3 reads CASSERDRGLNTEAFF. In DNA, the CDR3 is TGCGCCAGCAGCGAACGGGACAGGGGGCTGAACACTGAAGCTTTCTTT.

The gene calls are TRBV5-1 and TRBJ1-1; D possibly corresponds to TRBD1 (6 bases). Trimming removed 3 bases at V and 3 bases at J, with 15 bases between. The CDR3 sequence is 15 residues long. CDR1 and CDR2 from the germline V gene are SGHRS and YFSETQ. CDR3 residues: CASSSDRSSYTEAFF. The CDR3 nucleotides read TGCGCCAGCAGCTCTGACAGGAGTTCCTACACTGAAGCTTTCTTT.

The J gene is TRBJ2-4, the V gene TRBV19; the match to TRBD1 covers 9 bases. The CDR3 covers 13 residues. From germline, CDR1 is LNHDA and CDR2 SQIVND (reference sequence). Germline trimming cut 5 bases from V and 14 bases from J; bases unmatched to any gene: 10. CDR3 in amino acids: CASSPTQGAMEYF. Here the CDR3 DNA reads TGTGCCAGTAGTCCAACACAGGGGGCTATGGAGTACTTC.

This chain uses TRBV29-1 with TRBJ2-2, with D unclear. The CDR3 runs to 15 residues. Per germline, CDR1 SQVTM and CDR2 ANQGSEA. V lost 5 bases and J 0 bases, leaving 13 bases between the germline ends. CDR3 coding DNA: TGCAGCGTTTTATTGACTGGATCGAACACCGGGGAGCTGTTTTTT. Its translation: CSVLLTGSNTGELFF.